The 28 T cell receptor beta chains presented below share a single source sample, sequenced in a study of T cell repertoires in cytomegalovirus infection (dated by TCRdb to about 2019). The sample was run on an Illumina HiSeq 1500. TCRdb redid the processing of the public reads, applying fastp at Q25 and MiXCR, and retained in-frame beta chains. For every CDR3 protein sequence, its rows merge into one entry that carries the most common genes and DNA. The table for this sample lists around 430,000 distinct CDR3 sequences; more than 40% of them were counted only once. Of the sample, about 41% is held by the ten largest clones. The antigens of these receptors remain unknown. Taken with the paper, the label for treatment or condition translates to: in vitro stimulation with specific CMV peptide epitopes to enrich CMV-specific T cells. This sample comprised cultured PBMCs, obtained from culture after CMV antigen stimulation. The source of these receptors is a human donor in good health (CMV status not recorded). Some clones in this sample may be carry-over from other donors' samples.

J is TRBJ2-3 and V is TRBV2, with 10 bases identical to TRBD2. Germline CDR1 reads SNHLY; CDR2 reads FYNNEI. This CDR3 comprises 14 residues. V lost 5 bases, J lost 10 bases, and 9 bases stayed unmatched. CDR3 nucleotides: TGTGCCAGCAGTCAAGAGCGGGAGGGCCTTCCGCAGTATTTT. It yields the protein CASSQEREGLPQYF.

The chain joins TRBV10-3 to TRBJ2-5; 12 positions match TRBD2. V shed 3 bases and J 3 bases; nucleotides not matched to a gene: 2. The CDR3 consists of 15 residues. Germline V lookup: CDR1 ENHRY, CDR2 SYGVKD. This chain's CDR3 is CAISERLAGEETQYF. The CDR3 region has the DNA TGTGCCATCAGTGAACGACTAGCGGGAGAAGAGACCCAGTACTTC.

This chain links TRBV2 with TRBJ2-1, with TRBD2 identical over 14 bases. The CDR3 covers 21 residues. J was trimmed by 2 bases and V by 1 base; bases with no gene match: 13. The V gene's germline CDR1 is SNHLY and CDR2 FYNNEI. CDR3 bases: TGTGCCAGCAGTGAAGAGGGGACTAGCGGGAGTAGCCGAGCCCCCTACAATGAGCAGTTCTTC. Translated: CASSEEGTSGSSRAPYNEQFF.

The V call is TRBV7-9, the J call TRBJ2-1, with 12 nucleotides matching TRBD2. V lost 1 base and J lost 9; bases outside the gene matches: 10. The germline CDR1 and CDR2 sequences are SEHNR and FQNEAQ (reference sequence). The CDR3 totals 17 residues. The CDR3 loop is CASSLVETSGGSGEQFF. The CDR3, as DNA: TGTGCCAGCAGCTTAGTGGAGACTAGCGGGGGCTCTGGTGAGCAGTTCTTC.

The rearrangement links TRBV19 to TRBJ1-1, with D uncertain. Germline-derived CDR1 and CDR2 are LNHDA and SQIVND (reference sequence). The CDR3 sequence is 12 residues long. The germline V and J ends were trimmed by 5 bases and 11 bases, with 15 bases remaining between them. The CDR3 region is CASSLGGSRAFF. CDR3 sequence (DNA): TGTGCCAGTAGTCTGGGTGGGTCGCGGGCTTTCTTT.

Only one count was recorded for this clonotype. The chain combines TRBV7-8 with TRBJ2-1; the match to TRBD2 covers 7 bases. The germline CDR1 and CDR2 sequences are SGHVS and FQNEAQ. The CDR3 totals 17 residues. J gave up 3 bases and V 4 bases, and 12 bases lay outside the gene matches. For the CDR3, the DNA is TGTGCCAGCAGCTCCCGGGACTACTCGCGGGGCTACAATGAGCAGTTCTTC. Translation gives CASSSRDYSRGYNEQFF.

The rearrangement joins TRBV19 to TRBJ2-2, with D possibly TRBD1 on 6 matching bases. Germline-derived CDR1 and CDR2 are LNHDA and SQIVND (reference sequence). Trimming pared 3 bases from V and 6 bases from J, leaving 8 bases between. This CDR3 spans 13 amino acids. The CDR3: CASSIGQSGELFF. CDR3 coding DNA: TGTGCCAGTAGTATCGGACAGTCCGGGGAGCTGTTTTTT.

CDR3: CASSGEGAEETQYF. Written as DNA, the CDR3 is TGTGCCAGCAGCGGCGAGGGGGCAGAGGAGACCCAGTACTTC. The rearrangement joins TRBV7-9 to TRBJ2-5; TRBD1 matches at 7 bases. The CDR3 is made up of 14 amino acids. Germline CDR1 is SEHNR and CDR2 is FQNEAQ (reference sequence). V lost 5 bases, J lost 5 bases, and 8 bases stayed unmatched.

This clonotype was picked up one time. The chain links TRBV7-6 to TRBJ1-2; TRBD1 might be the D (5 bases). CDR1 SGHVS and CDR2 FNYEAQ come from the germline V gene. The V end lost 5 bases, the J end lost 8 bases, and 18 bases lay between the germline ends. The CDR3 contains 14 residues. This CDR3 is CASSRLREGDGYTF. In nucleotides, the CDR3 is TGTGCCAGCAGCCGCCTGAGGGAAGGGGACGGCTACACCTTC. Full variable domain (remainder filled in from reference TRBV7-6 and TRBJ1-2): GAGVSQSPRYKVTKRGQDVALRCDPISGHVSLYWYRQALGQGPEFLTYFNYEAQQDKSGLPNDRFSAERPEGSISTLTIQRTEQRDSAMYRCASSRLREGDGYTFGSGTRLTVV.

The rearrangement joins TRBV12-3 or TRBV12-4 to TRBJ1-2; unclear D gene. The CDR3 runs to 16 residues. V dropped 0 bases and J dropped 3 bases, with 14 bases sitting between them. In DNA, the CDR3 is TGTGCCAGCAGTTTAGCGCTGACGCCACGGGACTATGGCTACACCTTC. Amino acids: CASSLALTPRDYGYTF.

This clonotype was found a few times. The V and J genes are TRBV10-3 and TRBJ1-3; D call uncertain. The length of the CDR3 is 14 residues. The V end lost 7 bases, the J end lost 4 bases, and 14 bases lay between the germline ends. Germline CDR1 is ENHRY and CDR2 is SYGVKD. In nucleotides, the CDR3 is TGTGCCATCATGGAAGACGGTCAGGGAAACACCATATATTTT. It yields the protein CAIMEDGQGNTIYF.

As regards this clonotype: This may stem from a read error, because a much larger clone lies one nucleotide away. V usage is TRBV7-2 and J usage is TRBJ2-4; 8 bases agree with TRBD2. Per the germline V gene, CDR1 is SGHTA and CDR2 is FQGNSA. The trim removed 3 bases at V and 4 bases at J, leaving 8 bases unmatched. The CDR3 extends over 16 amino acids. CDR3 sequence: CASSFGRASGKNIQYF. CDR3 DNA sequence: TGTGCCAGCAGCTTCGGGCGGGCTAGCGGGAAAAACATTCAGTACTTC.

This clonotype was picked up a small number of times. This chain joins TRBV7-6 and TRBJ2-1, with a tentative D call TRBD1 (6 bases). From germline, CDR1 is SGHVS and CDR2 FNYEAQ. The CDR3 has 16 residues. V lost 2 bases to trimming and J lost 0 bases, with 11 bases between them. CDR3 DNA sequence: TGTGCCAGCAGCTTACTGGTGGGGGCCTCCTACAATGAGCAGTTCTTC. Amino acid sequence: CASSLLVGASYNEQFF.

This clonotype is a singleton in its sample. Here the CDR3 reads CASSLAQGSRNTIYF. For the CDR3, the DNA is TGTGCCAGCAGCTTGGCACAGGGAAGTAGAAACACCATATATTTT. This chain uses TRBV12-3 or TRBV12-4 with TRBJ1-3; a weak D match, TRBD1 (6 bases). The CDR3 has 15 amino acids. V was trimmed by 6 bases and J by 5 bases, leaving 17 bases between them.

The chain combines TRBV7-2 with TRBJ2-5; tentatively, D is TRBD2 (6 bases). Germline V gene sequence: CDR1 SGHTA, CDR2 FQGNSA. The CDR3 is 16 amino acids. The germline V and J ends were trimmed by 5 bases and 4 bases, with 20 bases remaining between them. The CDR3 loop is CASSLDAGRPGETQYF. DNA of the CDR3: TGTGCCAGCAGCCTCGATGCGGGGCGGCCGGGAGAGACCCAGTACTTC. Combining the CDR3 with reference TRBV7-2 and TRBJ2-5 gives the whole variable domain GAGVSQSPSNKVTEKGKDVELRCDPISGHTALYWYRQSLGQGLEFLIYFQGNSAPDKSGLPSDRFSAERTGGSVSTLTIQRTQQEDSAVYLCASSLDAGRPGETQYFGPGTRLLVL.

The CDR3 loop is CASTGGLAGGPGTDTQYF. CDR3 DNA: TGTGCCAGCACCGGCGGACTAGCGGGGGGGCCAGGCACAGATACGCAGTATTTT. The chain combines TRBV12-3 or TRBV12-4 with TRBJ2-3, with TRBD2 matching over 15 bases. V was clipped by 7 bases and J by 1 base; unmatched bases: 9. This CDR3 is built from 18 residues.

This clonotype has a handful of counts. The chain joins TRBV4-3 to TRBJ1-1; 8 nucleotides match TRBD1. CDR1 is LGHNA and CDR2 is YSLEER in the germline V gene. The V segment lost 0 bases and the J segment 0 bases; nucleotides outside the gene matches: 6. The CDR3 consists of 17 residues. DNA for the CDR3: TGCGCCAGCAGCCAAGATCCAGGGGGCCTGATGAACACTGAAGCTTTCTTT. It translates to CASSQDPGGLMNTEAFF.

This clonotype was found a few times. J is TRBJ1-6 and V is TRBV27, with 7 bases aligning to TRBD1. This CDR3 spans 14 amino acids. Germline values: CDR1 MNHEY, CDR2 SMNVEV (reference sequence). Trimming took 7 bases from V and 9 from J; bases not matched to a gene: 9. The CDR3 nucleotides read TGTGCCAGCACCCTGACAGGGAGTAGTTCACCCCTCCACTTT. Protein sequence: CASTLTGSSSPLHF.

This clonotype has just a few counts. This chain uses TRBV6-6 with TRBJ2-2; tentatively, D is TRBD1 (6 bases). Per the germline V gene, CDR1 is MNHNY and CDR2 is SVGAGI (reference sequence). V was trimmed by 5 bases and J by 7 bases, leaving 20 bases between them. The CDR3 extends over 16 amino acids. The CDR3 here is CASSQNKGGLGGELFF. CDR3 nucleotide sequence: TGTGCCAGCAGTCAAAATAAAGGGGGTTTGGGCGGGGAGCTGTTTTTT.

The CDR3 DNA reads as TGTGCCAGCAGCCCAAGGGAAAAGCGGGGCCCCCAAAAGCAGTATTTT. It translates to CASSPREKRGPQKQYF. The chain combines TRBV7-2 with TRBJ2-3; 7 bases are a match to TRBD2. Germline CDR1 reads SGHTA; CDR2 reads FQGNSA. The CDR3 covers 16 residues. With V trimmed by 5 bases and J by 11 bases, 19 bases remained unmatched.

V and J are TRBV7-6 and TRBJ2-5, with D possibly TRBD1 on 5 matching bases. There are 12 residues in the CDR3. The V end was cut by 5 bases, the J end by 11 bases, with 15 bases between. Germline CDR1 reads SGHVS; CDR2 reads FNYEAQ. The CDR3 DNA is TGTGCCAGCAGCCCTCAGGGATTGCAGCAGTACTTC. Its protein product is CASSPQGLQQYF.

The chain carries TRBV6-6 and TRBJ2-2; TRBD2 matches 13 bases. V trimming: 4 bases; J trimming: 4 bases; junction bases outside the gene matches: 3. This CDR3 has 16 amino acids. From germline, CDR1 is MNHNY and CDR2 SVGAGI (reference sequence). CDR3 amino acids: CASSWGLAGLTGELFF. CDR3 nucleotides: TGTGCCAGCAGTTGGGGACTAGCGGGGCTCACCGGGGAGCTGTTTTTT.

V usage is TRBV5-4 and J usage is TRBJ2-3; 7 bases map to TRBD2. The V gene's germline CDR1 is SGHNT and CDR2 YYREEE (reference sequence). The length of the CDR3 is 14 residues. The V segment lost 1 base and the J segment 5 bases; nucleotides outside the gene matches: 4. As DNA, the CDR3 is TGTGCCAGCAGCTTGAACGGGGGGAGAGATACGCAGTATTTT. Translation: CASSLNGGRDTQYF.

This clonotype was seen a few times. V usage is TRBV7-8 and J usage is TRBJ2-7; D is ambiguous. The germline V and J ends were trimmed by 2 bases and 5 bases, with 10 bases remaining between them. The CDR3 contains 13 residues. Germline V CDR1 and CDR2: SGHVS, FQNEAQ. CDR3 loop: CASSLTPRNEQYF. In DNA, the CDR3 is TGTGCCAGCAGCTTAACCCCCCGAAACGAGCAGTACTTC.

This rearrangement joins TRBV5-5 to TRBJ2-2; D is perhaps TRBD1 (6 bases). The CDR3 is 14 amino acids. CDR1 SGHKS and CDR2 YYEKEE come from the germline V gene (reference sequence). V lost 7 bases to trimming and J lost 4 bases, with 14 bases between them. CDR3 in DNA: TGTGCCAGCGACTATACAGGGATCACCGGGGAGCTGTTTTTT. Amino acid sequence: CASDYTGITGELFF.

The chain uses TRBV7-9 and TRBJ1-4, with D unresolved. The ends were cut back, 7 bases at V and 8 bases at J, with 17 bases in the middle. CDR3 size: 14 residues. The V gene's germline CDR1 is SEHNR and CDR2 FQNEAQ (reference sequence). Here the CDR3 reads CASTPIGVGEKLFF. The CDR3 nucleotides read TGTGCCAGCACCCCAATTGGGGTTGGCGAAAAACTGTTTTTT. The full variable domain, with the rest looked up from reference TRBV7-9 and TRBJ1-4, is DTGVSQNPRHKITKRGQNVTFRCDPISEHNRLYWYRQTLGQGPEFLTYFQNEAQLEKSRLLSDRFSAERPKGSFSTLEIQRTEQGDSAMYLCASTPIGVGEKLFFGSGTQLSVL.

This clonotype has a handful of counts. The genes are TRBV6-8 and TRBJ1-2; TRBD1 matches 7 bases. Per germline, CDR1 MNHGY and CDR2 SAAAGT. The CDR3 sequence is 13 residues long. The V gene end was trimmed by 6 bases and the J gene end by 6 bases; junction bases not matched to a gene: 7. In DNA, the CDR3 is TGTGCCAGCAGACTACTAGACAGGGATGGCTACACCTTC. It translates to CASRLLDRDGYTF.

The chain links TRBV6-1 to TRBJ2-3; possible D gene TRBD2, 7 bases. CDR1 is MNHNS, CDR2 SASEGT, per germline. V was cut by 4 bases and J by 0 bases, with 20 bases left in between. There are 18 residues in the CDR3. In DNA, the CDR3 is TGTGCCAGCAGTGCGCCTCCGGGGGGCCGGTCTAGCACAGATACGCAGTATTTT. This codes for CASSAPPGGRSSTDTQYF.